The T cell receptor (beta chain) under discussion was sequenced for a study of identical twins. V was clipped by 7 bases and J by 4 bases; unmatched bases: 9. Germline V CDR1 and CDR2: ENHRY, SYGVKD. The CDR3 totals 15 residues. Template switching introduced a universal primer site, and the cDNA bore unique molecular identifiers. TCRdb re-called the 5' RACE reads through MiXCR, storing one row per CDR3 protein. The table lists a few hundred thousand distinct CDR3 sequences, 7.5% to 10% of them singletons, with 2.5% to 3.5% in the top ten. As for this clonotype: Its specificity is not known.

Study outcomes and limitations: Zero-insertion analyses could be partly confounded by invariant MAIT and iNKT cells. There was an excess of low generation probability in the out-of-frame alpha sequences that twins shared.

These same data were also listed under a study on yellow fever vaccine responses in identical twins.

The material sequenced was PBMCs. This rearrangement joins TRBV10-3 to TRBJ2-7; 11 nucleotides align to TRBD2. This sequence originates from a woman between 18 and 29 years old in good health. The CDR3 nucleotides read TGTGCCATCATGAGTGGGACTAGCGGTGTTTACGAGCAGTACTTC. It translates to CAIMSGTSGVYEQYF.